This T cell receptor beta chain was obtained from a study of Ad26.COV2.S vaccination and SARS-CoV-2 variants. Study as a whole: The vaccine Ad26.COV2.S was put into the muscle once, or twice with 56 days between. Findings and limits, study-wide: Overall T cell responses may have been underestimated by the analyses of TCR breadth and depth.

About this clone: The antigen remains unidentified.

TCRdb's table, derived via immunoSEQ multiplex PCR, lists solely in-frame clones and lacks some. Of about 350,000 clones listed, around nine tenths are singletons. Treatment defined: 15 to 20 received Ad26.COV2.S at low or high dose, single or two shots; several received placebo; per-sample allocation not given. Sampling was performed 63 days after the first vaccine or placebo injection. Based in Boston, the donor was an adult of 18-55 years. The CDR3 loop spans 14 amino acids. Germline V gene lookup returns CDR1 GTSNPN and CDR2 SVGIG (reference sequence). The V end lost 0 bases, the J end lost 0 bases, and 6 bases lay between the germline ends.

This specimen consisted of peripheral blood, obtained in a trial of Ad26.COV2.S vaccine versus placebo. This TCR derives from a person between 18 and 59 years old who received the Ad26.COV2.S COVID-19 vaccine or a placebo. The V call is TRBV30, the J call TRBJ1-5, with unresolved D. DNA for the CDR3: TGTGCCTGGAGTGTGCCTTATAGCAATCAGCCCCAGCATTTT. Encoded protein: CAWSVPYSNQPQHF. The variable domain in full, with the rest retrieved from reference TRBV30 and TRBJ1-5, is SQTIHQWPATLVQPVGSPLSLECTVEGTSNPNLYWYRQAAGRGLQLLFYSVGIGQISSEVPQNLSASRPQDRQFILSSKKLLLSDSGFYLCAWSVPYSNQPQHFGDGTRLSIL.